This TCR beta chain was sequenced in a study of T-cell reconstitution after alpha-beta-depleted transplantation in children. Findings of the study overall: The study reportedly traced alpha-beta T cells about two months after transplant to several hundred expanded graft clones. A year had passed since transplant, and T-cell counts and diversity by then came mostly from newly produced T cells. Surviving recipient cells, namely T cells and thymic progenitors, were the source of high day-60 TCRbeta diversity in some patients.

CDR3 length: 16 residues. J gave up 8 bases and V 0 bases, and 9 bases lay outside the gene matches. The germline CDR1 and CDR2 sequences are MNHEY and SVGAGI. Only a few counts were recorded for this clonotype. Its matching antigen is unknown. Unique molecular identifiers were incorporated when the TCRbeta library was constructed. TCRdb used MiXCR to reprocess the PCR reads, holding one entry per CDR3 protein. The sample yields hundreds of thousands of distinct CDR3 sequences, 16% seen once. The material sequenced was PBMCs, mostly from graft donor cells, taken 360 days after TCRalphabeta/CD19-depleted stem cell transplant. This TCR came from a male patient aged 2-10 years who had a stem cell transplant for acute lymphoblastic leukemia, so the T cells may come from the graft donor. The V and J genes are TRBV6-5 and TRBJ2-1, with 8 positions matching TRBD2. The chain's CDR3 is CASSYSRAGGSDEQFF. The CDR3 DNA sequence: TGTGCCAGCAGTTACTCGAGGGCGGGAGGTAGCGATGAGCAGTTCTTC.